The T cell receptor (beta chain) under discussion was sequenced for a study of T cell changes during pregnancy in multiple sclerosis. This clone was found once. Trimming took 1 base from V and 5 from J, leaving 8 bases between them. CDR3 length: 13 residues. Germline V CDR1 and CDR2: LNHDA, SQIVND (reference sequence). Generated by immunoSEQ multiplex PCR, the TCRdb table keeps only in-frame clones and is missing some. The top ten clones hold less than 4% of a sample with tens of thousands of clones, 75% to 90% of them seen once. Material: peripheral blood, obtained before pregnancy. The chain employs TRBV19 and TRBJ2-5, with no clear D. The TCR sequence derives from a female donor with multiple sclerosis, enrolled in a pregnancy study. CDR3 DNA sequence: TGTGCCAGTAGTATAGCCCTAATGGAGACCCAGTACTTC. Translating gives CASSIALMETQYF.